This record looks at one TCR beta chain sequence and its context. Its antigen target is currently unknown. Per-base quality was not reported, and no clone a single base away is much larger than it. This specimen belongs to a study of patients and donors after allogeneic stem cell transplantation (dated by TCRdb to the early 2020s). The CDR3, from cysteine to phenylalanine, totals 15 residues. Only the CDR3 DNA is retained, 45 bases long and in frame from the first base. V is clipped by 7 bases and J by 1 base, and the sequence between their germline boundaries is 14 bases long. The germline V gene specifies SNHLY as CDR1 and FYNNEI as CDR2. Library construction relied on RT-PCR. The sequencing machine was a NextSeq 550. The public reads were run again by TCRdb, first through fastp at Q25 and then through MiXCR, and only productive beta chains were kept. When rows share a CDR3 protein, they turn into one entry using the most common DNA and genes. The sample includes 900,000 to 1,000,000 distinct CDR3 sequences, with roughly 18% observed a single time. Approximately 5.9% of the sample is held by the ten biggest clonotypes.

The V and J genes are TRBV2 and TRBJ1-5; D gene: possibly TRBD1, on 5 matching bases. Sequenced sample: blood, either unsorted or a sorted T cell fraction (not recorded which). The receptor was derived from a human donor who was either an allogeneic HSCT recipient or a stem cell or donor lymphocyte infusion donor (not recorded which). It is not recorded whose cells these are; they may come from a transplant donor. The CDR3 reads CASKDGTVSNQPQHF. The sequence in DNA is TGTGCCAGCAAAGACGGGACCGTGAGCAATCAGCCCCAGCATTTT.